The sequence of this TCR beta chain was determined in a study of T cells in Graves' hyperthyroidism and ophthalmopathy. As for this clonotype: Its antigen is unidentified.

Amplified TCR beta CDR3 regions came from RNA transcripts. First-round RT-PCR with HTBI primers amplified the TCR CDR3 region. TCRdb itself ran the multiplex PCR reads through MiXCR, one entry per CDR3 protein. The table has roughly 570,000 distinct CDR3 sequences, just over 45% seen once. Study-wide results and caveats: Most clonotypes that expanded in the thyroid above 0.001 also showed up in blood. Ophthalmopathy and stable hyperthyroidism were separated by a 13 V-J model.

V gave up 2 bases and J gave up 0 bases; unmatched junction bases: 6. Germline assignment: CDR1 SEHNR and CDR2 FQNEAQ (reference sequence). The CDR3 covers 17 residues. The sequence derives from an adult woman with Graves' disease, either hyperthyroidism or ophthalmopathy (not recorded which). Sample: peripheral blood or thyroid tissue (not recorded which). The chain is built from TRBV7-9 and TRBJ2-5; 10 bases match TRBD2. The CDR3 region is CASSLPRTSGDQETQYF. CDR3 nucleotides: TGTGCCAGCAGCTTACCCCGGACTAGCGGAGACCAAGAGACCCAGTACTTC.